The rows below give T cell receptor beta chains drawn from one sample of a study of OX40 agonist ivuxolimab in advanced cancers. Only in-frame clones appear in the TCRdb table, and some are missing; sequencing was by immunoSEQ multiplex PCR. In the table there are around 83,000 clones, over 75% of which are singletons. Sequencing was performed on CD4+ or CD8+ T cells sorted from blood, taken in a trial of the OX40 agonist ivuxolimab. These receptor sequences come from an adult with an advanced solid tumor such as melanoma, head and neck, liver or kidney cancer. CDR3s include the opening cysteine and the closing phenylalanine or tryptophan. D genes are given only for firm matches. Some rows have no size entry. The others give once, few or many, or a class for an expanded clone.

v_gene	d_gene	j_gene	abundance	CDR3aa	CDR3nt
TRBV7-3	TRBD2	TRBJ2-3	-	CASSLSAGFTDTQYF	TGTGCCAGCAGCTTATCAGCGGGATTCACAGATACGCAGTATTTT
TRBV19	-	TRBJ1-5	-	CASSIGPGSNQPQHF	TGTGCCAGTAGTATCGGGCCAGGGAGCAATCAGCCCCAGCATTTT
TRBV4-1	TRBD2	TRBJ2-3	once	CASSQDLGTSKDTQYF	TGCGCCAGCAGCCAAGATCTCGGGACTAGCAAAGATACGCAGTATTTT
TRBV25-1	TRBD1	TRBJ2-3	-	CASLAQGGGWDTQYF	TGTGCCAGCTTGGCACAGGGGGGCGGGTGGGATACGCAGTATTTT
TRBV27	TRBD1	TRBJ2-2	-	CASSLFLTGSTGELFF	TGTGCCAGCAGTTTATTTTTGACAGGGAGCACCGGAGAGCTGTTTTTT
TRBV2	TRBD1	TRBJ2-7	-	CASSAGQATLFYEQYF	TGTGCCAGCAGTGCTGGACAGGCGACCCTTTTCTACGAGCAGTACTTC
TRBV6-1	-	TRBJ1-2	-	CASSATHRLYTF	TGTGCCAGCAGTGCCACCCACAGATTATACACCTTC
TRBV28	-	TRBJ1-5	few	CASSLGYPNQPQHF	TGTGCCAGCAGTTTGGGCTACCCTAATCAGCCCCAGCATTTT
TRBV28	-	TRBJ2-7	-	CASSLLSGQYF	TGTGCCAGCAGTTTACTTAGCGGGCAGTACTTC
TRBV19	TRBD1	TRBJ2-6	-	CATENAGTGASGANVLTF	TGTGCCACCGAGAACGCCGGGACAGGGGCGTCTGGGGCCAACGTCCTGACTTTC
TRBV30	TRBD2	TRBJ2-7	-	CAWSVGRLAGRSGEQYF	TGTGCCTGGAGTGTCGGTAGACTAGCGGGACGTTCGGGGGAGCAGTACTTC
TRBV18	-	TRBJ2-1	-	CASSPSSPLREQFF	TGTGCCAGCTCACCATCTTCTCCGCTTCGTGAGCAGTTCTTC
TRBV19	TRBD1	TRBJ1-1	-	CASSRDRANTEAFF	TGTGCCAGTAGTAGGGACAGAGCGAACACTGAAGCTTTCTTT
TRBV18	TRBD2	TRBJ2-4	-	CASSPGLAEKNIQYF	TGTGCCAGCTCCCCGGGACTAGCGGAGAAAAACATTCAGTACTTC
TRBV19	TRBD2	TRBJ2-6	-	CASSMLGLANRSGANVLTF	TGTGCCAGTAGTATGTTAGGACTAGCGAACAGATCTGGGGCCAACGTCCTGACTTTC
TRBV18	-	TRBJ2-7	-	CASSPPMGLEQYF	TGTGCCAGCTCACCACCGATGGGGTTAGAGCAGTACTTC
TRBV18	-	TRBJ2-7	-	CASSPRSGQGDEQYF	TGTGCCAGCTCACCACGTTCAGGTCAGGGTGACGAGCAGTACTTC
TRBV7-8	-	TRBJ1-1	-	CASSFARQAEAFF	TGTGCCAGCAGCTTCGCTAGACAAGCTGAAGCTTTCTTT
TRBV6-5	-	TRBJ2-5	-	CASSKSGITRETQYF	TGTGCCAGCAGCAAATCCGGGATAACGCGGGAGACCCAGTACTTC
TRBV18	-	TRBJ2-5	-	CASSPRGETQYF	TGTGCCAGCTCACCGAGGGGGGAGACCCAGTACTTC
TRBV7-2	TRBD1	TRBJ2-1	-	CASSLEGQAYEQFF	TGTGCCAGCAGCTTAGAGGGACAGGCTTATGAGCAGTTCTTC
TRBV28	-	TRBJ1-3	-	CASSPGTVLSGNTIYF	TGTGCCAGCAGTCCAGGGACCGTACTCTCTGGAAACACCATATATTTT
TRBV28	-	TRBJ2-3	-	CASLFRGGGPTDTQYF	TGTGCCAGTCTCTTCAGGGGGGGAGGGCCGACAGATACGCAGTATTTT
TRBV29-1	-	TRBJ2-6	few	CSVLDAPSGANVLTF	TGCAGCGTTCTGGACGCCCCCTCTGGGGCCAACGTCCTGACTTTC
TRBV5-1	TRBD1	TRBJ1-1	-	CASSPGTGGTEAFF	TGCGCCAGCAGCCCCGGGACAGGGGGGACTGAAGCTTTCTTT
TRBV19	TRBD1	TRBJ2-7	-	CASSLPGQGRQQYF	TGTGCCAGTAGCCTACCGGGACAGGGCCGTCAGCAGTACTTC